This entry is about one T cell receptor (beta chain). The assay was immunoSEQ multiplex PCR, and TCRdb's table has in-frame clones only and misses some. The repertoire holds fewer than 700,000 clones, with 70% to 90% as singletons. The data were taken from a study of blood T cell repertoires in COVID-19. The CDR3 loop spans 14 amino acids. The V and J ends lost 8 bases and 4 bases, in that order; junction bases with no gene match: 10. Germline CDR1 reads SNHLY; CDR2 reads FYNNEI. The chain employs TRBV2 and TRBJ1-2, with 7 bases lining up with TRBD1. The sample taken for sequencing was peripheral blood. The sequence was collected from a woman in her forties or fifties with COVID-19, enrolled during active disease. The CDR3 protein is CASGWQGGPYGYTF. CDR3 in DNA: TGTGCCAGCGGGTGGCAGGGGGGCCCCTATGGCTACACCTTC.